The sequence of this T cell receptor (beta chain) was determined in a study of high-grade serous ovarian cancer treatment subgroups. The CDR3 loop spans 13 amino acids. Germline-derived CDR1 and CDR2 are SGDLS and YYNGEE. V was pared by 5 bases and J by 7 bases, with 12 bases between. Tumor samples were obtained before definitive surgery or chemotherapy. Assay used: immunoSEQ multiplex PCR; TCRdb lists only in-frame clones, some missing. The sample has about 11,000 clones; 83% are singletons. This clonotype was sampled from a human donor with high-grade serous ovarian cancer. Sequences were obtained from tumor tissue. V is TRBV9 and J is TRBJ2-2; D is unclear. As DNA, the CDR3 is TGTGCCAGCAGGCCCACCTTACTCGGGGAGCTGTTTTTT. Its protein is CASRPTLLGELFF.